Included here is one TCR beta chain sequence, with context. This clonotype was counted at least ten times. Its antigen is currently not known. No much larger clone exists at a distance of one base, and base qualities are not known. Patients chosen for sequencing had shown expansion of CD8+CD57+ cells by flow cytometry. Every patient had a diagnosis of severe acquired aplastic anemia based on International Study of Aplastic Anemia and Agranulocytosis and Camitta criteria. No patient had received any therapy when blood was sampled. In this study, sorted CD4+ and CD8+ T cells from the blood of healthy subjects and of severe aplastic anemia patients had their TCR repertoires deep-sequenced. Patients were enrolled under clinicaltrials.gov protocols 00001620, 01623167, 00001397, 00071045, 00081523 and 00961064 in the USA. Ficoll-Paque density gradient centrifugation was used to isolate peripheral blood mononuclear cells. Before DNA extraction, CD4+ and CD8+ T cells were sorted by FACS or by magnetic beads.

Germline trimming amounts to 3 bases on V and 5 bases on J, with 9 as the count of junction bases outside the gene matches. The CDR3, cysteine through phenylalanine, is 15 amino acids long. Left in the record is the CDR3 DNA by itself, 45 bases read in frame from the first base. In the germline V gene, CDR1 corresponds to SGHRS and CDR2 to YFSETQ. These data belong to a study of CD8+CD57+ T cells in acquired aplastic anemia (dated by TCRdb to 2016 to 2019). General notes on the study: DNA extracted from sorted CD4+ and CD8+ cells had a mean of about 3.3 ug, with a range of about 0.18 to 27.4 ug. CD8+CD57+ expansion was defined as a frequency above the mean frequency observed in healthy subjects. Study-wide findings and limitations: Roughly 30 CD8+ CDR3 sequences were shared between patients and controls but appeared highly expressed in patients and within their immunodominant clones. No significant difference in CD8+ Simpson's diversity was found between patients and healthy controls (P=0.060).

Genomic DNA was used as template for profiling of TCR beta VDJ combinations and CDR3 sequences. An Illumina HiSeq 2000 was the platform used for TCR repertoire sequencing. In the authors' own workflow: TRBV/TRBJ rearrangement plots, CDR3 size and DJ length profiles, and Simpson's diversity index were used to assess repertoires. The most abundant DNA sequence in the deep sequencing data was defined as the immunodominant clone. CDR3 amino acid sequences were screened for sharing across subjects and were compared with published repertoires and the VDJdb database. TCRdb ran its own pipeline on the public reads, namely fastp trimming at Q25 and MiXCR clone calling, and kept in-frame beta chains. Each CDR3 protein appears once, grouped with its most common genes and DNA. For this entry, the V and J calls and clone size follow TCRdb and not the study's own pipeline. This sample holds 450,000 to 600,000 distinct CDR3 sequences; around 32% were observed only once. 0.7% to 1% of the sample goes to the ten largest clones.

This TCR was recovered from a human donor with aplastic anemia. The sample taken for sequencing was sorted CD4+, CD8+, or CD8+CD57+ T cells (not recorded which) from PBMCs. The chain was built from TRBV5-1 and TRBJ2-7; 9 bases in the middle match TRBD1. The DNA sequence is given as TGCGCCAGCAGCTCCGTGGGGACAGGGCAGGACGAGCAGTACTTC. It specifies CASSSVGTGQDEQYF.